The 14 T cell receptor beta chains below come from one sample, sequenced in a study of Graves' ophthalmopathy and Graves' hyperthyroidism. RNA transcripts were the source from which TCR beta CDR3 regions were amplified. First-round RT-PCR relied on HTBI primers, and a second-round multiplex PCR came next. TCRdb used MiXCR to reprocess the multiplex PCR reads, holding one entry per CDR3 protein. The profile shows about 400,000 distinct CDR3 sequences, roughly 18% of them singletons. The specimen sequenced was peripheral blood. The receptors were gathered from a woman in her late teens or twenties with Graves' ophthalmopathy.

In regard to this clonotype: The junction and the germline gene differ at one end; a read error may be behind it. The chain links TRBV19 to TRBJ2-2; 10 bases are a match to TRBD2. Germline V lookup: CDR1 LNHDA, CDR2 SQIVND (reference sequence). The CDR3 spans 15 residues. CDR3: CASKLAGARSGELLF. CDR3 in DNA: TGTGCCAGTAAGCTAGCGGGAGCGAGGTCCGGGGAGCTGCTTTTT. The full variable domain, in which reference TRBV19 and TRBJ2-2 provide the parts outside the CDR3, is DGGITQSPKYLFRKEGQNVTLSCEQNLNHDAMYWYRQDPGQGLRLIYYSQIVNDFQKGDIAEGYSVSREKKESFPLTVTSAQKNPTAFYLCASKLAGARSGELLFGEGSRLTVL.

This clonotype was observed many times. CDR3 sequence (DNA): TGTGCCAGCAGCACGCCGCGGGGAGGCGACGAGCAGTACTTC. This translates into CASSTPRGGDEQYF. The rearrangement links TRBV7-2 to TRBJ2-7; possible D gene TRBD2, 6 bases. CDR1 and CDR2 (germline): SGHTA, FQGNSA. The V and J ends lost 5 bases and 5 bases respectively, with 16 bases between them. The CDR3 has 14 residues. The full variable domain, in which reference TRBV7-2 and TRBJ2-7 provide the parts outside the CDR3, is GAGVSQSPSNKVTEKGKDVELRCDPISGHTALYWYRQSLGQGLEFLIYFQGNSAPDKSGLPSDRFSAERTGGSVSTLTIQRTQQEDSAVYLCASSTPRGGDEQYFGPGTRLTVT.

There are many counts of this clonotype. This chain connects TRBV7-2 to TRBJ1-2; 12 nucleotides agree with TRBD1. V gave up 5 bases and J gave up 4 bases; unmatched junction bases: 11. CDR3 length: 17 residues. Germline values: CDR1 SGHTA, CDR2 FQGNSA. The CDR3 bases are TGTGCCAGCAGCCCGAACCTGGGGACAGGGGGCGCCTATGGCTACACCTTC. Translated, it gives CASSPNLGTGGAYGYTF.

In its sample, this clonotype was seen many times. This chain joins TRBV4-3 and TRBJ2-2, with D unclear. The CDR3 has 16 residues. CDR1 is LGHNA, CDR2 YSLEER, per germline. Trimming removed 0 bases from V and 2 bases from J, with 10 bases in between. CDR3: CASSQDLPRNTGELFF. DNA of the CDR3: TGCGCCAGCAGCCAAGATCTCCCCAGAAACACCGGGGAGCTGTTTTTT.

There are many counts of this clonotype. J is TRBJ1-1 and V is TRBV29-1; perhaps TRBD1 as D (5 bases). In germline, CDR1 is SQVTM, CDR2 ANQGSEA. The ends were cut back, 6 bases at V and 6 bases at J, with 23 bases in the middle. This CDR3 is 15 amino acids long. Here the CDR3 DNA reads TGCAGCGTCCGAATTAAGGACAAGCCCGGGTCTGAAGCTTTCTTT. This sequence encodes CSVRIKDKPGSEAFF.

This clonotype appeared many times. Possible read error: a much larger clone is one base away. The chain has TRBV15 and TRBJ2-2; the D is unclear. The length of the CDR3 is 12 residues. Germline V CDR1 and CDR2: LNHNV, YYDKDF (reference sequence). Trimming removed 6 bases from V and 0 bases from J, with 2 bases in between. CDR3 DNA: TGTGCCACCAGGGCGAACACCGGGGAGCTGTTTTTT. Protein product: CATRANTGELFF.

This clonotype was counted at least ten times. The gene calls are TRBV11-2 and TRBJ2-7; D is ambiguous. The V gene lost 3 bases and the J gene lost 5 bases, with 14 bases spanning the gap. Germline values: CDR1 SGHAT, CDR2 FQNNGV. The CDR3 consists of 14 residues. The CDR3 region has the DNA TGTGCCAGCAGCTTTCTGGATGGGGTCAACGAGCAGTACTTC. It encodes CASSFLDGVNEQYF.

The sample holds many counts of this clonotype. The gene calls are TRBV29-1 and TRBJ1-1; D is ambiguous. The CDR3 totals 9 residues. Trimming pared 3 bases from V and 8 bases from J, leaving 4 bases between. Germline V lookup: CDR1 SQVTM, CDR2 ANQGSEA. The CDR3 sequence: CSVDKEAFF. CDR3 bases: TGCAGCGTTGATAAAGAAGCTTTCTTT.

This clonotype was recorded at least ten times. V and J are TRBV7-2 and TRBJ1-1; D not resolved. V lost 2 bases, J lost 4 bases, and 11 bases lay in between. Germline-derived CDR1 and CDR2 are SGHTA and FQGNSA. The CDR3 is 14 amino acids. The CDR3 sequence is CASSLNRQSTEAFF. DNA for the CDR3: TGTGCCAGCAGCTTAAACAGACAATCCACTGAAGCTTTCTTT.

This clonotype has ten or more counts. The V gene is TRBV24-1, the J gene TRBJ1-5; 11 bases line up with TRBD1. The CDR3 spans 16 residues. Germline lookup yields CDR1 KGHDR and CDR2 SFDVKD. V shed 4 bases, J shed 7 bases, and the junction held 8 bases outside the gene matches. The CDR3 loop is CATSDSRTGGWQPQHF. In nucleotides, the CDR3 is TGTGCCACCAGTGACTCCAGGACAGGGGGCTGGCAGCCCCAGCATTTT.

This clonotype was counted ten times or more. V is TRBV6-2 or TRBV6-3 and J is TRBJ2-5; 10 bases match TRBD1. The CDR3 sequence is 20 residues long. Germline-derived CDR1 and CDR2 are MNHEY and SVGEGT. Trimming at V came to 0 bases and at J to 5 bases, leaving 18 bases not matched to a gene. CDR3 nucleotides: TGTGCCAGCAGTTACTCGACCGCCGAAAGGACGACAGGGGGCGGTGAGACCCAGTACTTC. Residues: CASSYSTAERTTGGGETQYF.

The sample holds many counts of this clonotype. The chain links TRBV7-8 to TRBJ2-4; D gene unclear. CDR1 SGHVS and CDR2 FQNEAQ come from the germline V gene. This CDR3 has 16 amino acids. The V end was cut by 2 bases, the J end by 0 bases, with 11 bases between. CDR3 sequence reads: CASSLSETLAKNIQYF. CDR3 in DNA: TGTGCCAGCAGCTTATCCGAGACCTTAGCCAAAAACATTCAGTACTTC.

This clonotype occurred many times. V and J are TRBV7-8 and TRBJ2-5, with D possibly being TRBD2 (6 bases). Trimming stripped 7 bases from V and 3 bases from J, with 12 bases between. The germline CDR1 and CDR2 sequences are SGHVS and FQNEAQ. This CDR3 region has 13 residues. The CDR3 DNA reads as TGTGCCAGCACGGCGGGGCCCAAAGAGACCCAGTACTTC. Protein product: CASTAGPKETQYF.

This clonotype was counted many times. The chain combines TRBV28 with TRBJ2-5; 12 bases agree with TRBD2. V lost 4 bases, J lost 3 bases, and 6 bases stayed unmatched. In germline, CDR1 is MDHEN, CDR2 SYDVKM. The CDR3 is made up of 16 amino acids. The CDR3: CASSWTSGIGEETQYF. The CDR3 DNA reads TGTGCCAGCAGTTGGACTAGCGGGATAGGGGAAGAGACCCAGTACTTC.